The 18 T cell receptor beta chains below all came from one sample that was sequenced in a study of blood T cell repertoires in COVID-19. Repertoires were generated with immunoSEQ multiplex PCR, while TCRdb's copy carries only in-frame clones and drops some. Of 150,000 to 200,000 clones in the sample, around 81% were seen once. The sequencing sample was made of peripheral blood. The receptors shown here come from an elderly woman with COVID-19, enrolled during active disease.

The rearrangement uses TRBV6-2 or TRBV6-3 and TRBJ1-5; TRBD1 is a possible D gene (6 bases). Deletions cut 2 bases from V and 5 bases from J, with 13 bases between. The CDR3 is 15 amino acids. CDR1 and CDR2 (germline): MNHEY, SVGEGT. CDR3 region: CASSYPGTSDQPQHF. CDR3 nucleotide sequence: TGTGCCAGCAGTTACCCAGGGACATCAGATCAGCCCCAGCATTTT.

The chain recombines TRBV2 with TRBJ2-2; 7 nucleotides agree with TRBD2. Per the germline V gene, CDR1 is SNHLY and CDR2 is FYNNEI. J lost 4 bases, V lost 6 bases, and 5 bases had no gene match. This CDR3 region has 14 residues. The CDR3 here is CASRTAGFTGELFF. The CDR3 nucleotides are TGTGCCAGCAGGACAGCGGGATTCACCGGGGAGCTGTTTTTT.

The rearrangement links TRBV28 to TRBJ1-1; 7 nucleotides agree with TRBD1. From germline, CDR1 is MDHEN and CDR2 SYDVKM. Trimming took 2 bases from V and 1 from J; bases not matched to a gene: 4. This CDR3 contains 15 residues. CDR3 in amino acids: CASSLPTGTNTEAFF. CDR3 coding DNA: TGTGCCAGCAGTTTACCGACAGGGACGAACACTGAAGCTTTCTTT.

This sequence joins TRBV19 and TRBJ1-2; TRBD1 matches at 7 bases. The CDR3 totals 14 residues. Germline V CDR1 and CDR2: LNHDA, SQIVND (reference sequence). V lost 6 bases to trimming and J lost 4 bases; unmatched junction nucleotides: 8. The CDR3 sequence: CASSPDRAGYGYTF. The CDR3 DNA follows: TGTGCCAGTAGCCCCGACAGGGCAGGCTATGGCTACACCTTC.

The genes are TRBV30 and TRBJ1-6, with 9 nucleotides matching TRBD1. The CDR3 extends over 12 amino acids. Unmatched junction bases numbered 5, after V lost 0 bases and J lost 17 bases. CDR1 GTSNPN and CDR2 SVGIG come from the germline V gene (reference sequence). For the CDR3, the DNA is TGTGCCTGGAGTGTACAGGGACAGGGTTTCCACTTT. It is translated as CAWSVQGQGFHF.

The genes are TRBV5-1 and TRBJ2-2; 14 nucleotides line up with TRBD2. Trimming cost V 3 bases and J 7 bases; bases outside gene matches: 8. CDR1 and CDR2 from the germline V gene are SGHRS and YFSETQ. This CDR3 is 17 amino acids long. CDR3 protein: CASSSGGLAGAVGELFF. CDR3 bases: TGCGCCAGCAGCTCGGGGGGACTAGCGGGAGCGGTCGGGGAGCTGTTTTTT.

The V gene is TRBV7-9, the J gene TRBJ1-2; D possibly corresponds to TRBD1 (5 bases). The V and J ends lost 7 bases and 3 bases respectively, with 18 bases between them. The CDR3 has 15 residues. The V gene's germline CDR1 is SEHNR and CDR2 FQNEAQ (reference sequence). Here the CDR3 DNA reads TGTGCCAGCAACCTTAGGGAGGGAGGGGACTATGGCTACACCTTC. This sequence encodes CASNLREGGDYGYTF.

V is TRBV6-1 and J is TRBJ1-2; 9 bases map to TRBD1. This CDR3 has 16 residues. Trimming removed 4 bases from V and 7 bases from J; junction bases left unmatched: 13. Germline CDR1 MNHNS, CDR2 SASEGT. The CDR3 coding sequence is TGTGCCAGCAGTGTCATCTTCTACAGGGGGCACATTGGCTACACCTTC. Translation gives CASSVIFYRGHIGYTF.

The rearrangement links TRBV5-4 to TRBJ2-2; TRBD2 is a possible D gene (7 bases). The CDR3 runs 17 residues. V gave up 1 base and J gave up 5 bases, with 18 bases separating them. In germline, CDR1 is SGHNT, CDR2 YYREEE (reference sequence). For the CDR3, the DNA is TGTGCCAGCAGCTTGTTTCGGGGGGCGGAGGGAACCGGGGAGCTGTTTTTT. Encoded protein: CASSLFRGAEGTGELFF.

The chain is built from TRBV7-2 and TRBJ2-2; possibly TRBD2 for D (6 bases). Germline V CDR1 and CDR2: SGHTA, FQGNSA. The CDR3 has 14 amino acids. V was pared by 5 bases and J by 7 bases, with 14 bases between. CDR3: CASSRPMGGGELFF. In nucleotides, the CDR3 is TGTGCCAGCAGCCGTCCTATGGGGGGCGGGGAGCTGTTTTTT. Full variable domain (outside the CDR3, taken from reference TRBV7-2 and TRBJ2-2): GAGVSQSPSNKVTEKGKDVELRCDPISGHTALYWYRQSLGQGLEFLIYFQGNSAPDKSGLPSDRFSAERTGGSVSTLTIQRTQQEDSAVYLCASSRPMGGGELFFGEGSRLTVL.

CDR3 nucleotide sequence: TGCAGTGCACCACTAGCCCCTCAGCAGTATTTT. Translation gives CSAPLAPQQYF. The chain recombines TRBV20-1 with TRBJ2-3; D possibly corresponds to TRBD2 (6 bases). Germline V lookup: CDR1 DFQATT, CDR2 SNEGSKA (reference sequence). V was trimmed by 6 bases and J by 11 bases, leaving 15 bases between them. The CDR3 has 11 amino acids.

The chain uses TRBV5-1 and TRBJ2-7; TRBD2 might be the D (7 bases). This CDR3 is 14 amino acids long. Germline V gives CDR1 SGHRS, CDR2 YFSETQ. Trimming removed 4 bases from V and 0 bases from J, with 11 bases in between. The CDR3 DNA reads as TGCGCCAGCAGCCGGGGGGCGGGCTCCTACGAGCAGTACTTC. The encoded protein is CASSRGAGSYEQYF.

This chain links TRBV29-1 with TRBJ2-1, with 14 bases fitting TRBD2. The junction had 3 bases not matched to a gene; V was cut back by 5 bases and J by 0 bases. Germline V lookup: CDR1 SQVTM, CDR2 ANQGSEA. The CDR3 loop spans 16 amino acids. This CDR3 is CSVTGTSGSSYNEQFF. As DNA, the CDR3 is TGCAGCGTTACCGGGACTAGCGGGAGCTCCTACAATGAGCAGTTCTTC.

V and J are TRBV6-1 and TRBJ1-2; D not resolved. Trimming pared 3 bases from V and 1 base from J, leaving 12 bases between. From germline, CDR1 is MNHNS and CDR2 SASEGT. The CDR3 consists of 15 residues. CDR3 amino acids: CASSDWWRSNYGYTF. The CDR3 DNA sequence: TGTGCCAGCAGTGATTGGTGGCGGAGTAACTATGGCTACACCTTC.

J is TRBJ2-5 and V is TRBV18, with D perhaps matching TRBD1 (6 bases). The CDR3 length is 15 residues. Germline CDR1 KGHSH, CDR2 LQKENI. Between the trimmed V and J ends, which lost 1 base and 5 bases, there was a span of 14 bases. In nucleotides, the CDR3 is TGTGCCAGCTCACCACAACAAGGGACAACCGAGACCCAGTACTTC. Its translation: CASSPQQGTTETQYF.

This sequence joins TRBV7-8 and TRBJ1-4; possibly TRBD1 for D (6 bases). Germline lookup yields CDR1 SGHVS and CDR2 FQNEAQ. V lost 4 bases, J lost 4 bases, and 10 bases lay in between. The CDR3 is 14 amino acids. CDR3 nucleotide sequence: TGTGCCAGCAGCTCTGACAGGTTTAATGAAAAACTGTTTTTT. This translates into CASSSDRFNEKLFF.

The CDR3 DNA sequence: TGTGCCAGCAGTCCTGGTAGTAAGTCCTACAATGAGCAGTTCTTC. Translation gives CASSPGSKSYNEQFF. J is TRBJ2-1 and V is TRBV27; no firm D call. Germline loops: CDR1 MNHEY, CDR2 SMNVEV (reference sequence). CDR3 length: 15 residues. The ends were cut back, 5 bases at V and 1 base at J, with 12 bases in the middle.

This chain joins TRBV6-5 and TRBJ2-7; maybe TRBD1 (6 bases). The CDR3 loop spans 15 amino acids. The ends were cut back, 6 bases at V and 0 bases at J, with 15 bases in the middle. Germline V gives CDR1 MNHEY, CDR2 SVGAGI. The CDR3 sequence is CASRKGTYLSYEQYF. CDR3 in DNA: TGTGCCAGCAGGAAAGGGACATACCTCTCCTACGAGCAGTACTTC.